The present TCR beta chain was sequenced within a study of cytomegalovirus exposure and HLA in healthy donors. Study summary: An earlier analysis identified 100 million to 130 million unique TCR beta sequences in about 170 million T cells. Whole-study findings and limits: As a later analysis revealed, the rate of TCR association differed by HLA locus, with DRB1 most and HLA-C fewest. In a later analysis, HLA-associated beta chains showed higher expansion and lower generation probabilities than comparable chains. Most of the CMV-associated TCR beta chains (in a later analysis) appeared to be HLA-restricted.

Germline V lookup: CDR1 SGHTA, CDR2 FQGTGA. The CDR3 contains 14 residues. V was clipped by 5 bases and J by 2 bases, with 9 bases between them. Comments on this clone: Its antigen is still unknown.

Primers included in the PCR were 60 Vbeta and 13 Jbeta primers. The method was immunoSEQ multiplex PCR; TCRdb's version includes in-frame clones alone and lacks a portion of them. The data hold about 140,000 clones, with around 79% observed a single time. The sequenced sample was PBMCs. The source of this sequence is a female donor in good health and CMV-seronegative. The chain couples TRBV7-3 to TRBJ2-2; D is undetermined. CDR3 sequence reads: CASSKTFNTGELFF. The CDR3 DNA is TGTGCCAGCAGCAAGACATTCAACACCGGGGAGCTGTTTTTT.